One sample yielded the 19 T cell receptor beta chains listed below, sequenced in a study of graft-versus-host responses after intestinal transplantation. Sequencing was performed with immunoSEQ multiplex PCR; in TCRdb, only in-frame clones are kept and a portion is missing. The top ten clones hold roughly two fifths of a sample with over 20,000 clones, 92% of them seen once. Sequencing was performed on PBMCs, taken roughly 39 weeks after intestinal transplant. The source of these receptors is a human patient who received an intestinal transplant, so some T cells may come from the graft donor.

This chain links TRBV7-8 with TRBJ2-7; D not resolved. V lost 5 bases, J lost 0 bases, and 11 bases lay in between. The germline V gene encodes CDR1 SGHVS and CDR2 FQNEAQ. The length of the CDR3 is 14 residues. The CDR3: CASSLTVSSYEQYF. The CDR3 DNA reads TGTGCCAGCAGCCTGACGGTGAGCTCCTACGAGCAGTACTTC.

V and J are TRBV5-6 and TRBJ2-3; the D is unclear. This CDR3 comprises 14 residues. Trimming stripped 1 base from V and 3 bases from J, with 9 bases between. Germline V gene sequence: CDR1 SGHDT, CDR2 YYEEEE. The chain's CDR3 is CASSLYPETDTQYF. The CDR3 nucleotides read TGTGCCAGCAGCTTGTACCCGGAGACAGATACGCAGTATTTT. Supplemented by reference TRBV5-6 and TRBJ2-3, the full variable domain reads DAGVTQSPTHLIKTRGQQVTLRCSPKSGHDTVSWYQQALGQGPQFIFQYYEEEERQRGNFPDRFSGHQFPNYSSELNVNALLLGDSALYLCASSLYPETDTQYFGPGTRLTVL.

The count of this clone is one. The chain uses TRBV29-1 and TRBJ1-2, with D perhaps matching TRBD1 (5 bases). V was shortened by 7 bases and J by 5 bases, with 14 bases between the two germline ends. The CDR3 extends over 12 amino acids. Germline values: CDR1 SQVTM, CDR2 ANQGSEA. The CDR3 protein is CSAPWGEYGYTF. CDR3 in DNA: TGCAGCGCCCCGTGGGGGGAATATGGCTACACCTTC.

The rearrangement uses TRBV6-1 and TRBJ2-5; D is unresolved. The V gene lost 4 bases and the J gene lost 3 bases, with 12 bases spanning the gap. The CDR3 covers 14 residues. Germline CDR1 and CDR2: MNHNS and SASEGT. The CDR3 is CASSVRGMEETQYF. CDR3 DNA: TGTGCCAGCAGTGTCAGAGGTATGGAAGAGACCCAGTACTTC.

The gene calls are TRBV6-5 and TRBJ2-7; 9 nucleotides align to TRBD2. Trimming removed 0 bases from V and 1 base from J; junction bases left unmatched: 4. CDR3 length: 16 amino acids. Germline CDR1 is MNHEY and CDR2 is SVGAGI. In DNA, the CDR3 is TGTGCCAGCAGTTACTCGGCTAGCGGGATTTCCTACGAGCAGTACTTC. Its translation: CASSYSASGISYEQYF.

CDR3 coding DNA: TGCGCCAGCAGCCGGGCGGGACGGGACAGCTACAATGAGCAGTTCTTC. Translated: CASSRAGRDSYNEQFF. This chain links TRBV4-1 with TRBJ2-1, with D possibly matching TRBD1 (7 bases). CDR1 MGHRA and CDR2 YSYEKL come from the germline V gene. The CDR3 consists of 16 residues. V lost 4 bases, J lost 3 bases, and 16 bases lay in between.

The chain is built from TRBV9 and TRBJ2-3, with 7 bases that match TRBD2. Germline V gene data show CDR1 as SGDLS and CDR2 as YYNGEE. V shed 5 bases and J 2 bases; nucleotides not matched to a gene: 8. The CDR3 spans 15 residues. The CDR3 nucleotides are TGTGCCAGCAGTGACCTAGCGGACTACACAGATACGCAGTATTTT. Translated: CASSDLADYTDTQYF. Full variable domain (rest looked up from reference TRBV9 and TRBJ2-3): DSGVTQTPKHLITATGQRVTLRCSPRSGDLSVYWYQQSLDQGLQFLIQYYNGEERAKGNILERFSAQQFPDLHSELNLSSLELGDSALYFCASSDLADYTDTQYFGPGTRLTVL.

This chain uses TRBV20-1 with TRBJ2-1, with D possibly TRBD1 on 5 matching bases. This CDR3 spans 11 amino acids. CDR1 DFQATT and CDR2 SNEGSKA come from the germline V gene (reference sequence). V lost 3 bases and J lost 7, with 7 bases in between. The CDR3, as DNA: TGCAGTGCTAGGGGGCTGAATGAGCAGTTCTTC. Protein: CSARGLNEQFF.

CDR3 sequence reads: CASSPGTGGNEQFF. CDR3 sequence (DNA): TGTGCCAGCAGTCCCGGGACAGGGGGCAATGAGCAGTTCTTC. The V gene is TRBV6-5, the J gene TRBJ2-1; 11 positions agree with TRBD1. The germline V gene has CDR1 MNHEY and CDR2 SVGAGI. V trimming: 5 bases; J trimming: 6 bases; junction bases outside the gene matches: 3. The CDR3 covers 14 residues.

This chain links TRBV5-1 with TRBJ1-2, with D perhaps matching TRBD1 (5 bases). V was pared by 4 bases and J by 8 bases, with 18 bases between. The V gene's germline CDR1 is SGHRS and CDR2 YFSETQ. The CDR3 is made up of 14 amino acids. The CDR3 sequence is CASSLVQGSKGYTF. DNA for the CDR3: TGCGCCAGCAGCCTAGTCCAGGGTTCCAAGGGCTACACCTTC.

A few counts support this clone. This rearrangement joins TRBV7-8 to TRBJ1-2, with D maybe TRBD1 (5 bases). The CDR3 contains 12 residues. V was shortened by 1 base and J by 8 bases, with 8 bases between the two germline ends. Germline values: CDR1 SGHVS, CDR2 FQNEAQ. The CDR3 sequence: CASSLGRDGYTF. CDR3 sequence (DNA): TGTGCCAGCAGCTTAGGGAGGGACGGCTACACCTTC. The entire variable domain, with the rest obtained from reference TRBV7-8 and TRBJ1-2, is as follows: GAGVSQSPRYKVAKRGQDVALRCDPISGHVSLFWYQQALGQGPEFLTYFQNEAQLDKSGLPSDRFFAERPEGSVSTLKIQRTQQEDSAVYLCASSLGRDGYTFGSGTRLTVV.

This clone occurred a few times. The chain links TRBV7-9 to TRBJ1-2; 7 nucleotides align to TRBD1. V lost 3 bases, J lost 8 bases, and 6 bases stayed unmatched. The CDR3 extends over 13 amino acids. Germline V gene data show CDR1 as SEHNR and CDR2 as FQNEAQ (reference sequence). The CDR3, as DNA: TGTGCCAGCAGCTTCCAGGGGGAGCAGGGCTACACCTTC. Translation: CASSFQGEQGYTF.

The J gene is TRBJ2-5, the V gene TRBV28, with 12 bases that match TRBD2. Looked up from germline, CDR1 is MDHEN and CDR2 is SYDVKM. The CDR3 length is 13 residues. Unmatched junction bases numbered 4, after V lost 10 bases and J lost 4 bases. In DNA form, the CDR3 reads TGTGCCATAATGGGACTAGCGGGAGAGACCCAGTACTTC. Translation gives CAIMGLAGETQYF.

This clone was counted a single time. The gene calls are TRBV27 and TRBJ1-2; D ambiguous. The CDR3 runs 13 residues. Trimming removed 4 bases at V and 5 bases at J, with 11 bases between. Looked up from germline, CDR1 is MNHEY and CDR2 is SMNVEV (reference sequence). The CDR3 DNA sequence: TGTGCCAGCAGTTCGATTGGAAAATATGGCTACACCTTC. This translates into CASSSIGKYGYTF.

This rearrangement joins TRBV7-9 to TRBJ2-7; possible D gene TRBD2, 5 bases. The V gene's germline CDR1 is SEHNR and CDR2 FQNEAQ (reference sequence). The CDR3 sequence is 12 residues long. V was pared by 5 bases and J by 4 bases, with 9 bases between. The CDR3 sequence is CASSPRGYEQYF. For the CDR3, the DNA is TGTGCCAGCAGCCCCCGGGGATACGAGCAGTACTTC.

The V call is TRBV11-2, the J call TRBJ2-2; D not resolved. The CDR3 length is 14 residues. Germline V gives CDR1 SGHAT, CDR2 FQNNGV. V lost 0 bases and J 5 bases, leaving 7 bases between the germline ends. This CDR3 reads CASSLDPGTGELFF. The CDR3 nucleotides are TGTGCCAGCAGCTTAGACCCAGGAACCGGGGAGCTGTTTTTT. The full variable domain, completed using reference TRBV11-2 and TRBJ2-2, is EAGVAQSPRYKIIEKRQSVAFWCNPISGHATLYWYQQILGQGPKLLIQFQNNGVVDDSQLPKDRFSAERLKGVDSTLKIQPAKLEDSAVYLCASSLDPGTGELFFGEGSRLTVL.

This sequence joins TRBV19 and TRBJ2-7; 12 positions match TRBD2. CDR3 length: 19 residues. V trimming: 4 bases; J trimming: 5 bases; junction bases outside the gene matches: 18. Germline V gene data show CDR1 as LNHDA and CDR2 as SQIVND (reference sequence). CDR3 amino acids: CASSTPIVTSGRRVHEQYF. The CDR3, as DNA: TGTGCCAGTAGTACCCCCATAGTGACTAGCGGGAGAAGAGTCCACGAGCAGTACTTC.

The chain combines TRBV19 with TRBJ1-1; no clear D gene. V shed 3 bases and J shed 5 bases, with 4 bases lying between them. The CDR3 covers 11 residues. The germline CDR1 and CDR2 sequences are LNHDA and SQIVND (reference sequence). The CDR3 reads CASSIETEAFF. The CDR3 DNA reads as TGTGCCAGTAGTATCGAAACTGAAGCTTTCTTT.

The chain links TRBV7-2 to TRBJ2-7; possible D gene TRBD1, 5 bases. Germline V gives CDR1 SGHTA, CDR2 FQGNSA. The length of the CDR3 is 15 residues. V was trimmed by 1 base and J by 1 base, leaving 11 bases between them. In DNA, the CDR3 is TGTGCCAGCAGCTTAGAGTACCAGGGATCCTACGAGCAGTACTTC. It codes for CASSLEYQGSYEQYF.